The next 22 T cell receptor beta chains were all read from a single sample in a study of shared clonotypes between healthy human individuals. Using immunoSEQ multiplex PCR, the repertoire was profiled, and TCRdb retains in-frame clones only, with some absent. The sample includes around 560,000 clones, roughly 96% seen only once; the top ten take over 0.095%. CD45RO-negative CD8 cells positively selected for CCR7 made up the naive population, which excluded terminally differentiated effector memory CD45RA+ cells. Material for sequencing was naive CD8+ T cells sorted from blood. The receptor set was obtained from a young woman in good health.

The CDR3 bases are TGCGCCAGCAGCTTGGCCTGGGGACCGTCCACTGAAGCTTTCTTT. Encoded protein: CASSLAWGPSTEAFF. The genes are TRBV5-1 and TRBJ1-1, with a weak D call TRBD1 (5 bases). V was clipped by 0 bases and J by 4 bases, with 13 bases between them. The germline CDR1 and CDR2 sequences are SGHRS and YFSETQ. This CDR3 is 15 amino acids long.

The rearrangement joins TRBV28 to TRBJ2-4; 14 bases align to TRBD2. CDR1 is MDHEN, CDR2 SYDVKM, per germline. Trimming at V came to 4 bases and at J to 0 bases, leaving 8 bases not matched to a gene. This CDR3 is 19 amino acids long. In nucleotides, the CDR3 is TGTGCCAGCAGTTCAGGACTAGCGGGAGGATCCCTAGCCAAAAACATTCAGTACTTC. Encoded protein: CASSSGLAGGSLAKNIQYF.

V and J are TRBV27 and TRBJ2-7, with D uncertain. V was cut by 5 bases and J by 2 bases, with 10 bases left in between. CDR3 length equals 13 residues. The germline V gene encodes CDR1 MNHEY and CDR2 SMNVEV (reference sequence). CDR3 residues: CASSIAPTYEQYF. The CDR3 coding sequence is TGTGCCAGCAGTATAGCACCAACCTACGAGCAGTACTTC.

V usage is TRBV29-1 and J usage is TRBJ2-3, with 13 bases lining up with TRBD2. CDR1 and CDR2 from the germline V gene are SQVTM and ANQGSEA. Germline trimming cut 6 bases from V and 2 bases from J; bases unmatched to any gene: 5. The CDR3 has 15 amino acids. The CDR3 DNA sequence: TGCAGCGTCACCGGGACTAGCGGGATCACAGATACGCAGTATTTT. It translates to CSVTGTSGITDTQYF.

CDR3 coding DNA: TGTGCCAGCAGCTTGGCGGGACAAAGGTACGAGCAGTACTTC. It encodes CASSLAGQRYEQYF. This sequence joins TRBV5-6 and TRBJ2-7; a possible D gene is TRBD1 (6 bases). Germline CDR1 and CDR2: SGHDT and YYEEEE. The ends were cut back, 0 bases at V and 4 bases at J, with 11 bases in the middle. The CDR3 is 14 amino acids.

In nucleotides, the CDR3 is TGCGCCAGCAGCCAATGGACAGGGGCCGGTAGCAATCAGCCCCAGCATTTT. Amino acid sequence: CASSQWTGAGSNQPQHF. The V and J genes are TRBV4-1 and TRBJ1-5; 9 bases are shared with TRBD1. V lost 2 bases and J lost 0; bases outside the gene matches: 5. This CDR3 comprises 17 residues. Looked up from germline, CDR1 is MGHRA and CDR2 is YSYEKL.

This clone has a handful of counts. The DNA for the CDR3 is TGTGCCAGCGGAGGTTCGGGGACTGGAGGCACTGAAGCTTTCTTT. Translating it yields CASGGSGTGGTEAFF. V gene TRBV9 combines with J gene TRBJ1-1, with D possibly TRBD1 on 5 matching bases. The V end lost 7 bases, the J end lost 4 bases, and 20 bases lay between the germline ends. Germline V lookup: CDR1 SGDLS, CDR2 YYNGEE. This CDR3 has 15 residues. Full variable domain (outside the CDR3, taken from reference TRBV9 and TRBJ1-1): DSGVTQTPKHLITATGQRVTLRCSPRSGDLSVYWYQQSLDQGLQFLIQYYNGEERAKGNILERFSAQQFPDLHSELNLSSLELGDSALYFCASGGSGTGGTEAFFGQGTRLTVV.

The rearrangement links TRBV7-9 to TRBJ2-7, with 16 bases aligning to TRBD2. The junction had 1 base not matched to a gene; V was cut back by 5 bases and J by 6 bases. This CDR3 spans 14 amino acids. Germline lookup yields CDR1 SEHNR and CDR2 FQNEAQ (reference sequence). CDR3 nucleotide sequence: TGTGCCAGCAGCGGGACTAGCGGGAGGGGCGAGCAGTACTTC. Translating it yields CASSGTSGRGEQYF.

The sample holds a few counts of this clone. The chain carries TRBV29-1 and TRBJ2-7, with D perhaps TRBD1 (5 bases). Trimming shortened V by 0 bases and J by 4 bases, and 7 bases separated the two germline ends. Looked up from germline, CDR1 is SQVTM and CDR2 is ANQGSEA. There are 12 residues in the CDR3. The DNA of the CDR3 is TGCAGCGTTGAAGATCAGGGTTACGAGCAGTACTTC. It encodes CSVEDQGYEQYF.

The rearrangement joins TRBV7-9 to TRBJ2-1, with a tentative D call TRBD1 (5 bases). Germline V gene lookup returns CDR1 SEHNR and CDR2 FQNEAQ (reference sequence). Trimming stripped 5 bases from V and 8 bases from J, with 10 bases between. CDR3 length equals 12 residues. The DNA for the CDR3 is TGTGCCAGCAGCCGAGACAGCGATGAGCAGTTCTTC. Residues: CASSRDSDEQFF. The full variable domain, completed using reference TRBV7-9 and TRBJ2-1, is DTGVSQNPRHKITKRGQNVTFRCDPISEHNRLYWYRQTLGQGPEFLTYFQNEAQLEKSRLLSDRFSAERPKGSFSTLEIQRTEQGDSAMYLCASSRDSDEQFFGPGTRLTVL.

The table lists this clone with a count of one. The chain employs TRBV27 and TRBJ2-5; D is perhaps TRBD2 (6 bases). CDR1 is MNHEY and CDR2 is SMNVEV in the germline V gene (reference sequence). The CDR3 extends over 13 amino acids. Trimming removed 4 bases at V and 7 bases at J, with 13 bases between. The CDR3 coding sequence is TGTGCCAGCAGTTCATTTAGCGGTGGGACCCAGTACTTC. This encodes CASSSFSGGTQYF.

The rearrangement joins TRBV5-1 to TRBJ2-7; 9 bases line up with TRBD1. CDR1 is SGHRS, CDR2 YFSETQ, per germline. J gave up 2 bases and V 6 bases, and 12 bases lay outside the gene matches. The CDR3 extends over 16 amino acids. The CDR3 protein is CASTGWGTGKTYEQYF. For the CDR3, the DNA is TGCGCCAGCACCGGGTGGGGGACAGGGAAGACCTACGAGCAGTACTTC.

As DNA, the CDR3 is TGTGCCAGCAGTTCGGGACAGGGAGGGACCTACGAGCAGTACTTC. It yields the protein CASSSGQGGTYEQYF. The genes are TRBV2 and TRBJ2-7; 9 nucleotides line up with TRBD1. The germline V gene has CDR1 SNHLY and CDR2 FYNNEI. The CDR3 has 15 amino acids. With 5 bases clipped from V and 2 bases from J, the junction kept 7 bases outside the gene matches. Complete variable domain (other parts from reference TRBV2 and TRBJ2-7): EPEVTQTPSHQVTQMGQEVILRCVPISNHLYFYWYRQILGQKVEFLVSFYNNEISEKSEIFDDQFSVERPDGSNFTLKIRSTKLEDSAMYFCASSSGQGGTYEQYFGPGTRLTVT.

This clone has just one count. This chain links TRBV9 with TRBJ2-1, with D tentatively TRBD2 (5 bases). Germline V lookup: CDR1 SGDLS, CDR2 YYNGEE. Trimming cost V 3 bases and J 10 bases, with 20 bases left between them. The length of the CDR3 is 15 residues. The chain's CDR3 is CASSGTEVPPWEQFF. As DNA, the CDR3 is TGTGCCAGCAGCGGGACTGAGGTCCCCCCATGGGAGCAGTTCTTC.

The chain combines TRBV5-4 with TRBJ1-2; 9 bases match TRBD1. J lost 2 bases, V lost 2 bases, and 4 bases had no gene match. The CDR3 is made up of 15 amino acids. Germline V CDR1 and CDR2: SGHNT, YYREEE (reference sequence). DNA of the CDR3: TGTGCCAGCAGCTTACAGGGGGCGCTGAACTATGGCTACACCTTC. Residues: CASSLQGALNYGYTF. The full variable domain, completed using reference TRBV5-4 and TRBJ1-2, is ETGVTQSPTHLIKTRGQQVTLRCSSQSGHNTVSWYQQALGQGPQFIFQYYREEENGRGNFPPRFSGLQFPNYSSELNVNALELDDSALYLCASSLQGALNYGYTFGSGTRLTVV.

The chain joins TRBV5-4 to TRBJ2-1, with D possibly being TRBD2 (5 bases). The length of the CDR3 is 16 residues. V was shortened by 0 bases and J by 3 bases, with 13 bases between the two germline ends. CDR1 is SGHNT, CDR2 YYREEE, per germline (reference sequence). CDR3 sequence (DNA): TGTGCCAGCAGCTTGGATGGCGGGTTGGTCTACAATGAGCAGTTCTTC. Translating gives CASSLDGGLVYNEQFF.

CDR3 DNA sequence: TGTGCCAGCAGGCTGGCTAGCGGAGGCACAGATACGCAGTATTTT. It translates to CASRLASGGTDTQYF. The chain employs TRBV7-9 and TRBJ2-3; 7 nucleotides line up with TRBD2. Germline V gene lookup returns CDR1 SEHNR and CDR2 FQNEAQ (reference sequence). V dropped 6 bases and J dropped 1; count of bases not matched to a gene: 7. This CDR3 has 15 residues.

Points on this clone: Other DNA variants within this sample encode the same CDR3. The chain joins TRBV11-2 to TRBJ1-1, with TRBD1 as a possible D gene (5 bases). Trimming took off 2 bases at V and 2 bases at J, with 9 bases between the two ends. Germline CDR1 reads SGHAT; CDR2 reads FQNNGV. The CDR3 spans 14 residues. The CDR3 region has the DNA TGTGCCAGCAGCTTATTGGGGGGAAACACTGAAGCTTTCTTT. It is translated as CASSLLGGNTEAFF.

This chain joins TRBV13 and TRBJ2-7, with 12 nucleotides matching TRBD1. Per germline, CDR1 PRHDT and CDR2 FYEKMQ (reference sequence). V shed 5 bases, J shed 13 bases, and the junction held 6 bases outside the gene matches. CDR3 length equals 12 residues. CDR3 region: CASSAGQGAEYF. The CDR3 DNA sequence: TGTGCCAGCAGCGCGGGACAGGGGGCGGAATACTTC.

The V and J genes are TRBV5-5 and TRBJ1-1; 8 bases align to TRBD1. The V and J ends lost 5 bases and 2 bases, in that order; junction bases with no gene match: 5. CDR1 is SGHKS, CDR2 YYEKEE, per germline (reference sequence). The CDR3 extends over 14 amino acids. The CDR3 nucleotides read TGTGCCAGCAGATCTGGACAGGGCAACACTGAAGCTTTCTTT. Translated: CASRSGQGNTEAFF.

The gene calls are TRBV4-1 and TRBJ1-1; 8 bases map to TRBD1. V lost 4 bases, J lost 5 bases, and 6 bases stayed unmatched. CDR1 and CDR2 (germline): MGHRA, YSYEKL. This CDR3 region has 14 residues. The DNA for the CDR3 is TGCGCCAGCAGCCTGGGCAGGGGGCCTACTGAAGCTTTCTTT. Protein sequence: CASSLGRGPTEAFF.

The chain uses TRBV7-9 and TRBJ1-1, with no clear D. Trimming stripped 4 bases from V and 0 bases from J, with 6 bases between. Germline values: CDR1 SEHNR, CDR2 FQNEAQ (reference sequence). The CDR3 length is 13 residues. CDR3 DNA sequence: TGTGCCAGCAGCTCCTACATGAACACTGAAGCTTTCTTT. This gives the protein CASSSYMNTEAFF.